This entry lists 20 T cell receptor beta chains sequenced from one sample in a study of control samples from healthy donors and cancer patients. Some clones are missing from TCRdb's copy, which holds only in-frame ones; the method was immunoSEQ multiplex PCR. The table includes tens of thousands of clones, 88% detected once. The sequencing sample was made of blood. The receptors derive from a woman aged 70 to 79 in good health.

The chain employs TRBV5-6 and TRBJ1-3, with a possible D match to TRBD1 (5 bases). V was shortened by 3 bases and J by 4 bases, with 17 bases between the two germline ends. CDR1 is SGHDT, CDR2 YYEEEE, per germline. The CDR3 length is 16 residues. The CDR3 nucleotides are TGTGCCAGCAGCTCGATCACCGGGGACTACGGAAACACCATATATTTT. Translation gives CASSSITGDYGNTIYF. Together with reference TRBV5-6 and TRBJ1-3, the CDR3 gives the full variable domain: DAGVTQSPTHLIKTRGQQVTLRCSPKSGHDTVSWYQQALGQGPQFIFQYYEEEERQRGNFPDRFSGHQFPNYSSELNVNALLLGDSALYLCASSSITGDYGNTIYFGEGSWLTVV.

The V call is TRBV27, the J call TRBJ2-2, with D uncertain. The V gene lost 1 base and the J gene lost 3 bases, with 0 bases spanning the gap. This CDR3 region has 12 residues. Germline CDR1 MNHEY, CDR2 SMNVEV (reference sequence). The DNA of the CDR3 is TGTGCCAGCAGTTTATACACCGGGGAGCTGTTTTTT. Protein product: CASSLYTGELFF.

J is TRBJ1-2 and V is TRBV12-3 or TRBV12-4; D is possibly TRBD1 (6 bases). This CDR3 is 13 amino acids long. Trimming took off 3 bases at V and 7 bases at J, with 12 bases between the two ends. The chain's CDR3 is CASSFGGAIGYTF. The CDR3 DNA reads as TGTGCCAGCAGTTTTGGGGGGGCGATTGGCTACACCTTC.

CDR3 sequence reads: CASSSGPQGSQYF. Written as DNA, the CDR3 is TGCGCCAGCAGTTCGGGACCACAGGGGTCCCAGTACTTC. This sequence joins TRBV10-1 and TRBJ2-5, with 7 bases matching TRBD1. The V gene's germline CDR1 is WNHNN and CDR2 SYGVQD (reference sequence). This CDR3 spans 13 amino acids. The trim removed 5 bases at V and 9 bases at J, leaving 9 bases unmatched.

CDR3 protein: CASSLGSGQGDYGYTF. The CDR3 DNA follows: TGTGCCAGCAGCTTGGGTTCGGGACAGGGGGACTATGGCTACACCTTC. This chain connects TRBV11-2 to TRBJ1-2, with TRBD1 matching 11 bases. The germline gives CDR1 SGHAT, CDR2 FQNNGV. V was clipped by 3 bases and J by 3 bases; unmatched bases: 6. This CDR3 is 16 amino acids long.

There are a few counts of this clone. In nucleotides, the CDR3 is TGTGCCAGCAAAGGATACGGAGAAAACACTGAAGCTTTCTTT. It is translated as CASKGYGENTEAFF. The V and J genes are TRBV25-1 and TRBJ1-1; D is unresolved. The CDR3 length is 14 residues. Germline V CDR1 and CDR2: MGHDK, SYGVNS. V shed 7 bases and J shed 2 bases, with 14 bases lying between them.

The sample holds a few counts of this clone. The chain carries TRBV18 and TRBJ1-1, with a weak D call TRBD1 (5 bases). V gave up 3 bases and J gave up 1 base, with 9 bases separating them. Germline V gene sequence: CDR1 KGHSH, CDR2 LQKENI. The CDR3 is 14 amino acids. CDR3 region: CASSPGHQNTEAFF. The CDR3, as DNA: TGTGCCAGCTCACCCGGACACCAGAACACTGAAGCTTTCTTT.

The chain has TRBV5-1 and TRBJ2-2, with 7 bases lining up with TRBD2. V lost 0 bases, J lost 7 bases, and 3 bases stayed unmatched. CDR1 and CDR2 (germline): SGHRS, YFSETQ. The CDR3 spans 14 residues. The CDR3 region has the DNA TGCGCCAGCAGCTTGGCCAGGGACTACGGGGAGCTGTTTTTT. It encodes CASSLARDYGELFF.

This clone showed up just a few times. The CDR3 nucleotides read TGTGCCAGCAGCTCCGTACTAGGATCGAACACCGGGGAGCTGTTTTTT. Its translation is CASSSVLGSNTGELFF. The genes are TRBV7-3 and TRBJ2-2; D perhaps matches TRBD2 (5 bases). From germline, CDR1 is SGHTA and CDR2 FQGTGA. CDR3 length: 16 residues. Trimming removed 4 bases from V and 0 bases from J, with 12 bases in between.

The rearrangement links TRBV20-1 to TRBJ1-6; no clear D. Germline values: CDR1 DFQATT, CDR2 SNEGSKA (reference sequence). The CDR3 runs to 15 residues. Trimming shortened V by 3 bases and J by 0 bases, and 9 bases separated the two germline ends. The CDR3 DNA is TGCAGTGCTAGTGGACCGAGCTCCTATAATTCACCCCTCCACTTT. Amino acid sequence: CSASGPSSYNSPLHF.

The chain is built from TRBV19 and TRBJ1-1, with TRBD1 identical over 8 bases. CDR1 and CDR2 (germline): LNHDA, SQIVND (reference sequence). CDR3 size: 13 residues. V dropped 6 bases and J dropped 6; count of bases not matched to a gene: 6. CDR3 region: CASRAGGTPEAFF. CDR3 in DNA: TGTGCCAGTAGGGCAGGGGGCACCCCTGAAGCTTTCTTT. Complete variable domain (other parts from reference TRBV19 and TRBJ1-1): DGGITQSPKYLFRKEGQNVTLSCEQNLNHDAMYWYRQDPGQGLRLIYYSQIVNDFQKGDIAEGYSVSREKKESFPLTVTSAQKNPTAFYLCASRAGGTPEAFFGQGTRLTVV.

The rearrangement uses TRBV30 and TRBJ1-2; 9 nucleotides agree with TRBD1. The germline gives CDR1 GTSNPN, CDR2 SVGIG (reference sequence). This CDR3 is 14 amino acids long. Unmatched junction bases numbered 3, after V lost 3 bases and J lost 1 base. For the CDR3, the DNA is TGTGCCTGGAGGCCGGGACAGGGTAACTATGGCTACACCTTC. Translating gives CAWRPGQGNYGYTF.

V and J are TRBV7-2 and TRBJ2-7; the D gene is possibly TRBD1 (5 bases). V dropped 3 bases and J dropped 2 bases, with 11 bases sitting between them. The germline CDR1 and CDR2 sequences are SGHTA and FQGNSA. This CDR3 has 14 amino acids. The chain's CDR3 is CASSFGHGPYEQYF. Here the CDR3 DNA reads TGTGCCAGCAGCTTCGGACACGGTCCCTACGAGCAGTACTTC.

J is TRBJ2-2 and V is TRBV18; unclear D gene. CDR3 length: 14 amino acids. With 2 bases removed from V and 2 bases from J, the gap between germline ends came to 6 bases. CDR1 is KGHSH and CDR2 is LQKENI in the germline V gene. For the CDR3, the DNA is TGTGCCAGCTCACCAACAAGAAACACCGGGGAGCTGTTTTTT. Translated: CASSPTRNTGELFF.

V is TRBV7-9 and J is TRBJ2-7; 9 positions match TRBD1. The CDR3 is 15 amino acids. Germline CDR1 reads SEHNR; CDR2 reads FQNEAQ (reference sequence). Trimming cost V 1 base and J 2 bases; bases outside gene matches: 3. CDR3 in amino acids: CASSLDGTGPYEQYF. The CDR3 DNA reads as TGTGCCAGCAGCTTAGATGGGACAGGGCCCTACGAGCAGTACTTC.

The chain uses TRBV6-1 and TRBJ2-7; D is perhaps TRBD1 (6 bases). The CDR3 has 14 amino acids. Deletions cut 1 base from V and 4 bases from J, with 11 bases between. Germline V gene data show CDR1 as MNHNS and CDR2 as SASEGT. The CDR3 region has the DNA TGTGCCAGCAGTGAAGGGTCAGGGGTATACGAGCAGTACTTC. Translated, it gives CASSEGSGVYEQYF.

This clone showed up just once. V gene TRBV10-1 combines with J gene TRBJ2-2; perhaps TRBD1 as D (5 bases). CDR1 and CDR2 (germline): WNHNN, SYGVQD (reference sequence). The V end was cut by 4 bases, the J end by 6 bases, with 15 bases between. This CDR3 region has 15 residues. CDR3 residues: CASSVGQGIAGELFF. The CDR3 DNA reads TGCGCCAGCAGTGTGGGGCAGGGAATCGCCGGGGAGCTGTTTTTT.

V and J are TRBV3-1 (or the pseudogene TRBV3-2) and TRBJ1-6, with D possibly matching TRBD1 (5 bases). Between the trimmed V and J ends, which lost 10 bases and 8 bases, there was a span of 15 bases. The CDR3 is made up of 13 amino acids. CDR1 is LGHDT, CDR2 YNNKEL, per germline (reference sequence). The CDR3 bases are TGTGCCACCTCCCGGGACGGCTATTCACCCCTCCACTTT. Translation: CATSRDGYSPLHF.

This chain connects TRBV4-1 to TRBJ1-2; D gene uncertain. This CDR3 is built from 13 residues. The germline V gene has CDR1 MGHRA and CDR2 YSYEKL. The V gene lost 1 base and the J gene lost 8 bases, with 11 bases spanning the gap. For the CDR3, the DNA is TGCGCCAGCAGCCAAGTTTGGGGAGAAGGCTACACCTTC. Protein sequence: CASSQVWGEGYTF.

CDR3 residues: CAWRDIDTEAFF. DNA for the CDR3: TGTGCCTGGAGAGACATTGACACTGAAGCTTTCTTT. V is TRBV30 and J is TRBJ1-1; D is undetermined. Germline V CDR1 and CDR2: GTSNPN, SVGIG (reference sequence). The CDR3 runs to 12 residues. The V end lost 3 bases, the J end lost 3 bases, and 8 bases lay between the germline ends.